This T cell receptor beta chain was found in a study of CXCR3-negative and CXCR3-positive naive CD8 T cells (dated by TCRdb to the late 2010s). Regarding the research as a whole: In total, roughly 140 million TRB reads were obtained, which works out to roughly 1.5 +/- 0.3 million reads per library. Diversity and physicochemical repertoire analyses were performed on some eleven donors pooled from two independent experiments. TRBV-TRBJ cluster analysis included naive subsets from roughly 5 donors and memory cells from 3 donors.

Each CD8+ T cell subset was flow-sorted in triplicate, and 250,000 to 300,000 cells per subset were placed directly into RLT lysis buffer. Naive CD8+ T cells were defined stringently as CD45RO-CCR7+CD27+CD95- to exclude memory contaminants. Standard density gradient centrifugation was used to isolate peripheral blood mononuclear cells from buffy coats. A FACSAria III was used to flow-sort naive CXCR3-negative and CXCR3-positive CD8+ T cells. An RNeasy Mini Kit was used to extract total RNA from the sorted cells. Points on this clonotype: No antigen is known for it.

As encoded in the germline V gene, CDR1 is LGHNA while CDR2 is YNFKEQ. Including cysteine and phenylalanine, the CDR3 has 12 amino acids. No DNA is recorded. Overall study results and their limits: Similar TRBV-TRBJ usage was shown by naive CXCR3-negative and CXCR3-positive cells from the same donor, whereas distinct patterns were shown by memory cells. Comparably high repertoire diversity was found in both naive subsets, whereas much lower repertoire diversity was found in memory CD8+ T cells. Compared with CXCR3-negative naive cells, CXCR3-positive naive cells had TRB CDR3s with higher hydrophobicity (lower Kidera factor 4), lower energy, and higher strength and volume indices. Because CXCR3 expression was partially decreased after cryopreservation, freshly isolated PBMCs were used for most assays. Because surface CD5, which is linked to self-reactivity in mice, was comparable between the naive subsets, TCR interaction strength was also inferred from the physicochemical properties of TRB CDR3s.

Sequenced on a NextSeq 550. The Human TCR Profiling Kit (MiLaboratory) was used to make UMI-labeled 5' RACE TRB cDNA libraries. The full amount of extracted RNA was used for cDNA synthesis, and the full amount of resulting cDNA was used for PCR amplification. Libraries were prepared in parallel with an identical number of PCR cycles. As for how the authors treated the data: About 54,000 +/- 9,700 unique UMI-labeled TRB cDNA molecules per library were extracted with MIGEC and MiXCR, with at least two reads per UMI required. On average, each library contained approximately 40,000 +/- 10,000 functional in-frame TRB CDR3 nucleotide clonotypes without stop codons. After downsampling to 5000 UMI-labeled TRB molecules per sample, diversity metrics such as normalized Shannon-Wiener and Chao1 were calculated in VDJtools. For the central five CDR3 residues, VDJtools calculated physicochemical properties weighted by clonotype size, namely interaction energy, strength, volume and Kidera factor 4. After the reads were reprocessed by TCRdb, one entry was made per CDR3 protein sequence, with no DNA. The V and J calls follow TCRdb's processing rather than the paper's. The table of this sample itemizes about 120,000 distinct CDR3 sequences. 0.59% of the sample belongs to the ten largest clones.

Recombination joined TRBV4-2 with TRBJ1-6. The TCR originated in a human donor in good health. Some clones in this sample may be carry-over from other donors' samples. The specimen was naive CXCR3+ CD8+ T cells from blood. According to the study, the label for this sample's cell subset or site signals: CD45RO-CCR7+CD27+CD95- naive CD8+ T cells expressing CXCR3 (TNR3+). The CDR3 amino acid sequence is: CASSQDRRPLHF.